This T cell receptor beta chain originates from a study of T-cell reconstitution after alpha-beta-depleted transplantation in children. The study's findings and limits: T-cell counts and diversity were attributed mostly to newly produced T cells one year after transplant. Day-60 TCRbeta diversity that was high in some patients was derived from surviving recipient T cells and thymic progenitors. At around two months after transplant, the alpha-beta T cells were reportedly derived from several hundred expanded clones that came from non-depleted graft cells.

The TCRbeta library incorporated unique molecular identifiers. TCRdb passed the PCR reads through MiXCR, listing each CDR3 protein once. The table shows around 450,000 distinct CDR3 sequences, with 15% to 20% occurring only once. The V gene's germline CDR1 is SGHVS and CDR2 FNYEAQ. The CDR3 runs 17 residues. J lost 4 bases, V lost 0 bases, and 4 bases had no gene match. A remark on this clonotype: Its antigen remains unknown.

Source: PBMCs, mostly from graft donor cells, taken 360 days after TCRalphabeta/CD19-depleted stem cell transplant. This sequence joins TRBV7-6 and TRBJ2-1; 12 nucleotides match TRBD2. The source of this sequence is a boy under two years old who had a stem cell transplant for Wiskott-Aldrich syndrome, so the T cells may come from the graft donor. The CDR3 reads CASSLAASGREYNEQFF. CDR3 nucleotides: TGTGCCAGCAGCTTAGCGGCTAGCGGGAGGGAGTACAATGAGCAGTTCTTC. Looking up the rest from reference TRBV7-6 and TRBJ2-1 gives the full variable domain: GAGVSQSPRYKVTKRGQDVALRCDPISGHVSLYWYRQALGQGPEFLTYFNYEAQQDKSGLPNDRFSAERPEGSISTLTIQRTEQRDSAMYRCASSLAASGREYNEQFFGPGTRLTVL.